This T cell receptor (beta chain) was observed in a study of PD-L1 blockade in urothelial cancer. The overall study: Atezolizumab (1,200 mg intravenously every 3 weeks) began at some point between 2013 and 2015 for patients.

Method: immunoSEQ multiplex PCR; TCRdb's copy keeps in-frame clones and lacks some. Of about 21,000 clones listed, nearly 90% are singletons. Germline loops: CDR1 MDHEN, CDR2 SYDVKM. The CDR3 spans 12 residues. V was shortened by 6 bases and J by 4 bases, with 10 bases between the two germline ends. The specimen comprised PBMCs, sampled around atezolizumab (anti-PD-L1) treatment. This sequence joins TRBV28 and TRBJ2-7, with D maybe TRBD1 (6 bases). This clonotype originated in a woman aged 55 to 70 with urothelial cancer. The chain's CDR3 is CASSLQGYEQYF. Written as DNA, the CDR3 is TGTGCCAGCAGCTTACAGGGATACGAGCAGTACTTC. Using reference TRBV28 and TRBJ2-7 for the parts outside the CDR3, the full variable domain is DVKVTQSSRYLVKRTGEKVFLECVQDMDHENMFWYRQDPGLGLRLIYFSYDVKMKEKGDIPEGYSVSREKKERFSLILESASTNQTSMYLCASSLQGYEQYFGPGTRLTVT.